This T cell receptor beta chain was observed in a study of identical twins. Study-level points and caveats: Beta out-of-frame sequences showed weaker excess twin sharing.

For this clonotype: The target antigen is unknown.

Deletions cut 0 bases from V and 11 bases from J, with 10 bases between. Germline assignment: CDR1 DFQATT and CDR2 SNEGSKA (reference sequence). This CDR3 spans 12 amino acids. In TCRdb, the 5' RACE reads were re-called with MiXCR into one record per CDR3 protein. The sample has about 520,000 distinct CDR3 sequences, around 20% seen once; the top ten hold 0.91%. These records were also assigned to another study, of T cells expressing NK-cell markers. That publication notes: As a fraction of CD8+ T cells, dominant NKG2C+ clonotypes reached about 1.0-8% in more than five donors.

Sequencing was performed on CD4+ T cells sorted from blood. The TCR originated in a woman aged 18-30 years in good health. V is TRBV20-1 and J is TRBJ1-4; D is ambiguous. CDR3 in amino acids: CSARDRARKLFF. The CDR3 DNA sequence: TGCAGTGCTAGAGACCGTGCGAGGAAACTGTTTTTT.